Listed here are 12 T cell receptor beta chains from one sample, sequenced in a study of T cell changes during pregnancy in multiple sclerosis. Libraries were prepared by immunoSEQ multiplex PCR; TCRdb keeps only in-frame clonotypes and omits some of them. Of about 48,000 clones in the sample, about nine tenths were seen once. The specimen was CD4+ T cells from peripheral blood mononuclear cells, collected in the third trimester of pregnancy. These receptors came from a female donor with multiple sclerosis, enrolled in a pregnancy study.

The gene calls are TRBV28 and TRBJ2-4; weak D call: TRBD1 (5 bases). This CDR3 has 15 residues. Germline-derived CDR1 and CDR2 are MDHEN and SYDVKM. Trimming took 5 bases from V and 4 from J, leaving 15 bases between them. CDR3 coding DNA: TGTGCCAGCAGTCCCTCAGGGTCTGGGAAAAACATTCAGTACTTC. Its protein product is CASSPSGSGKNIQYF.

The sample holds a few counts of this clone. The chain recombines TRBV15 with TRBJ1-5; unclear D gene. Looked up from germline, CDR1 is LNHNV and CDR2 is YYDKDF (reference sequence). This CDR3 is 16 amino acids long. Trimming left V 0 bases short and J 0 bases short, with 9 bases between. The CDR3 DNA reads TGTGCCACCAGCAGAGAGCGGTCGTATAGCAATCAGCCCCAGCATTTT. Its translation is CATSRERSYSNQPQHF.

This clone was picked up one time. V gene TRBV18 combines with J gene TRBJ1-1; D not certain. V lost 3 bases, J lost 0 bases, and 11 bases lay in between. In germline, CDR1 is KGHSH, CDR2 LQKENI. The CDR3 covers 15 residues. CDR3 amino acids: CASSPLTEMNTEAFF. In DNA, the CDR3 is TGTGCCAGCTCACCCCTAACAGAAATGAACACTGAAGCTTTCTTT.

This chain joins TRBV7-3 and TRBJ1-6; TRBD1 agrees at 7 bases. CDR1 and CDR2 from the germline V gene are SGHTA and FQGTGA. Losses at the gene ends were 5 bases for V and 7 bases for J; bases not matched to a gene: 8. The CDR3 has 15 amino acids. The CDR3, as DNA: TGTGCCAGCAGCGAAACAGGGGTGCAGAATTCACCCCTCCACTTT. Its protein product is CASSETGVQNSPLHF.

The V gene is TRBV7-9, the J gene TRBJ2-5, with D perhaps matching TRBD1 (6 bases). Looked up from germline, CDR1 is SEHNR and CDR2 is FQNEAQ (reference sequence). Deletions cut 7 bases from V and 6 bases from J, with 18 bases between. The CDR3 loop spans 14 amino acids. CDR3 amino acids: CASISSSGQKTQYF. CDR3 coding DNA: TGTGCCAGCATATCCTCCAGCGGACAGAAGACCCAGTACTTC.

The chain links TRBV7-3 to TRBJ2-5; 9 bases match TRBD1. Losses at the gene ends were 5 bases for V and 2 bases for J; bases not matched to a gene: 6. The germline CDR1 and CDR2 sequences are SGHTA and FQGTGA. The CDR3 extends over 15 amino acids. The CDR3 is CASSTGTGRQETQYF. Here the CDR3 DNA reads TGTGCCAGCAGCACCGGGACAGGGCGACAAGAGACCCAGTACTTC. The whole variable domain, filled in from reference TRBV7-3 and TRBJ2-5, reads GAGVSQTPSNKVTEKGKYVELRCDPISGHTALYWYRQSLGQGPEFLIYFQGTGAADDSGLPNDRFFAVRPEGSVSTLKIQRTERGDSAVYLCASSTGTGRQETQYFGPGTRLLVL.

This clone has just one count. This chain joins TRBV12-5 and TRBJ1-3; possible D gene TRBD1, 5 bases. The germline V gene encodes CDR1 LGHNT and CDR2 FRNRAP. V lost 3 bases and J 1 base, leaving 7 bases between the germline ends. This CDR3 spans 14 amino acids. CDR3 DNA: TGTGCTAGTGGTTTCGGGGGATCTGGAAACACCATATATTTT. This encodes CASGFGGSGNTIYF.

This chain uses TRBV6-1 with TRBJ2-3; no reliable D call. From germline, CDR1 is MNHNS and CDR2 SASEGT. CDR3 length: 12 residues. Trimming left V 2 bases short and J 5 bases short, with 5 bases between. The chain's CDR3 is CASSELLDTQYF. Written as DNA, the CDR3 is TGTGCCAGCAGTGAACTACTAGATACGCAGTATTTT.

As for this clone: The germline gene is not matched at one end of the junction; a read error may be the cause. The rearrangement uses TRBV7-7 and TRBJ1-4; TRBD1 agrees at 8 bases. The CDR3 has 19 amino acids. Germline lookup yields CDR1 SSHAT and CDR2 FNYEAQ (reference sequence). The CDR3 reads CASSMGQAQDRATNEKLFF. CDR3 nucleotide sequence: TGTGCTAGCAGCATGGGACAGGCTCAGGATAGGGCAACTAATGAAAAACTGTTTTTT.

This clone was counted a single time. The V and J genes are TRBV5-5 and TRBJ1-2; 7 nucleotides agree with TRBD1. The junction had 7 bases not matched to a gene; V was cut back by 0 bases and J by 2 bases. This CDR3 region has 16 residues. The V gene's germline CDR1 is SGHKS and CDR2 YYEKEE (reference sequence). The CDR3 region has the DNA TGTGCCAGCAGCTTGGCCGGAAACAGGGGAAACTATGGCTACACCTTC. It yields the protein CASSLAGNRGNYGYTF.

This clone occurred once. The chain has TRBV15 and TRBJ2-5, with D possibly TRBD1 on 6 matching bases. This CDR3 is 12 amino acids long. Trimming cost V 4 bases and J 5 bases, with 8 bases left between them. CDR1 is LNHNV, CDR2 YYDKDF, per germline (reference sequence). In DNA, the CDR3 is TGTGCCACCAGCAAGAGGGGGGAGACCCAGTACTTC. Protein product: CATSKRGETQYF.

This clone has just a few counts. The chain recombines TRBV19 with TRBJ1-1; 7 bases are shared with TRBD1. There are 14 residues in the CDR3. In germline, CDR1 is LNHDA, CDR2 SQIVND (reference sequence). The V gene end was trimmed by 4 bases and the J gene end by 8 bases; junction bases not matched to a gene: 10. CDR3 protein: CASSTQTGYEEAFF. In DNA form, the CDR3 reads TGTGCCAGTAGTACGCAGACAGGGTATGAGGAAGCTTTCTTT.